The 14 T cell receptor beta chains listed next were all sequenced from one sample in a study of T cell repertoires in cytomegalovirus infection. For these TCRs, the target antigens are not known. TCRdb reprocessed the reads with MiXCR, giving one entry per CDR3 protein. The sample consists of a few hundred thousand distinct CDR3 sequences, about 25% of them appearing once. The sequencing here drew on cultured PBMCs, taken from culture after CMV antigen stimulation. The receptors derive from a human donor in good health (CMV status not recorded). Some clones in this sample may be carry-over from other donors' samples.

This clonotype was counted between two and nine times. The CDR3 region is CASSLGTPRGNTEAFF. Here the CDR3 DNA reads TGTGCCAGCAGCTTAGGGACACCCCGGGGGAACACTGAAGCTTTCTTT. The V and J genes are TRBV6-2 or TRBV6-3 and TRBJ1-1, with TRBD1 as a possible D gene (6 bases). Trimming took 6 bases from V and 1 from J, leaving 18 bases between them. CDR1 and CDR2 from the germline V gene are MNHEY and SVGEGT. There are 16 residues in the CDR3.

This clonotype came up a few times. This chain links TRBV20-1 with TRBJ2-2; D is undetermined. The CDR3 sequence is 15 residues long. V was clipped by 0 bases and J by 1 base, with 9 bases between them. In germline, CDR1 is DFQATT, CDR2 SNEGSKA (reference sequence). The CDR3 loop reads CSAREARRNTGELFF. DNA of the CDR3: TGCAGTGCTAGAGAGGCCAGGAGGAACACCGGGGAGCTGTTTTTT.

V usage is TRBV2 and J usage is TRBJ2-7, with 8 positions matching TRBD2. The germline V gene has CDR1 SNHLY and CDR2 FYNNEI. This CDR3 spans 11 amino acids. V trimming: 6 bases; J trimming: 12 bases; junction bases outside the gene matches: 7. Here the CDR3 DNA reads TGTGCCAGCAGGCTAGCGGGCCAAAGGTACTTC. Protein sequence: CASRLAGQRYF.

This clonotype was detected a few times. The genes are TRBV28 and TRBJ1-2, with unresolved D. V lost 5 bases and J lost 8, with 15 bases in between. The CDR3 extends over 13 amino acids. Per the germline V gene, CDR1 is MDHEN and CDR2 is SYDVKM. The CDR3 spells CASSPHMVGGYTF. The CDR3 DNA reads as TGTGCCAGCAGTCCCCACATGGTAGGAGGCTACACCTTC.

The chain couples TRBV12-3 or TRBV12-4 to TRBJ1-5; the match to TRBD1 covers 7 bases. The CDR3 runs to 14 residues. With V trimmed by 6 bases and J by 2 bases, 4 bases remained unmatched. As DNA, the CDR3 is TGTGCCAGCAGGCTAGGACAGGGCAATCAGCCCCAGCATTTT. This sequence encodes CASRLGQGNQPQHF.

This clonotype was recorded at least ten times. The chain carries TRBV7-2 and TRBJ2-5; D remains unclear. The CDR3 spans 14 residues. Germline values: CDR1 SGHTA, CDR2 FQGNSA. V was trimmed by 1 base and J by 2 bases, leaving 8 bases between them. CDR3 sequence reads: CASSLGLQQETQYF. In DNA form, the CDR3 reads TGTGCCAGCAGCTTAGGGCTACAGCAAGAGACCCAGTACTTC. Full variable domain (remainder filled in from reference TRBV7-2 and TRBJ2-5): GAGVSQSPSNKVTEKGKDVELRCDPISGHTALYWYRQSLGQGLEFLIYFQGNSAPDKSGLPSDRFSAERTGGSVSTLTIQRTQQEDSAVYLCASSLGLQQETQYFGPGTRLLVL.

The V gene is TRBV7-6, the J gene TRBJ2-7, with 10 positions matching TRBD1. The germline CDR1 and CDR2 sequences are SGHVS and FNYEAQ. The junction had 16 bases not matched to a gene; V was cut back by 5 bases and J by 3 bases. CDR3 length equals 18 residues. The CDR3 DNA reads as TGTGCCAGCAGCCCACAATCAAACCTCGGGACAGGGGTCTACGAGCAGTACTTC. This gives the protein CASSPQSNLGTGVYEQYF.

At least ten counts were recorded for this clonotype. CDR3 protein: CASSLRGIRATNEKLFF. DNA of the CDR3: TGTGCCAGCAGCTTAAGGGGCATAAGGGCAACTAATGAAAAACTGTTTTTT. The chain carries TRBV7-2 and TRBJ1-4, with D possibly TRBD1 on 5 matching bases. V gave up 2 bases and J gave up 0 bases, with 13 bases separating them. Germline V lookup: CDR1 SGHTA, CDR2 FQGNSA. The CDR3 totals 17 residues.

This clonotype has at least ten counts. V is TRBV28 and J is TRBJ2-3; no clear D gene. Germline values: CDR1 MDHEN, CDR2 SYDVKM. CDR3 length equals 13 residues. V was clipped by 5 bases and J by 2 bases, with 8 bases between them. CDR3 loop: CASSQANTDTQYF. The DNA of the CDR3 is TGTGCCAGCAGTCAGGCTAACACAGATACGCAGTATTTT.

The chain links TRBV19 to TRBJ2-7, with TRBD1 matching 7 bases. This CDR3 has 15 amino acids. Trimming took 5 bases from V and 2 from J; bases not matched to a gene: 9. Per the germline V gene, CDR1 is LNHDA and CDR2 is SQIVND (reference sequence). CDR3 DNA sequence: TGTGCCAGTAGTTTCGCCGGGACAGTCACCTACGAGCAGTACTTC. Protein sequence: CASSFAGTVTYEQYF.

A few counts support this clonotype. This chain uses TRBV7-9 with TRBJ2-1, with D hard to call. This CDR3 contains 15 residues. V was cut by 3 bases and J by 5 bases, with 14 bases left in between. Germline values: CDR1 SEHNR, CDR2 FQNEAQ (reference sequence). The CDR3 nucleotides read TGTGCCAGCAGCTTCCGGGCCCTACCGCACAATGAGCAGTTCTTC. This codes for CASSFRALPHNEQFF.

The chain joins TRBV5-1 to TRBJ1-6, with 9 bases fitting TRBD1. The CDR3 totals 17 residues. CDR1 SGHRS and CDR2 YFSETQ come from the germline V gene. The V and J ends lost 0 bases and 10 bases, in that order; junction bases with no gene match: 11. In DNA, the CDR3 is TGCGCCAGCAGCTTGGATCGGACAGGGGATTCGGGGTCACCCCTCCACTTT. It specifies CASSLDRTGDSGSPLHF.

This clonotype was found many times. The rearrangement joins TRBV27 to TRBJ2-1, with 8 bases matching TRBD2. This CDR3 is 16 amino acids long. Germline V gene data show CDR1 as MNHEY and CDR2 as SMNVEV (reference sequence). With V trimmed by 5 bases and J by 9 bases, 15 bases remained unmatched. CDR3 nucleotide sequence: TGTGCCAGCAGTCCCCGGGGTAGCGGGGAGGTAGGTGAGCAGTTCTTC. Amino acids: CASSPRGSGEVGEQFF.

J is TRBJ2-5 and V is TRBV12-3 or TRBV12-4; D is unresolved. The CDR3 covers 14 residues. V lost 7 bases and J lost 5, with 17 bases in between. CDR3: CASTPSFVGETQYF. CDR3 nucleotide sequence: TGTGCCAGCACCCCATCTTTTGTTGGGGAGACCCAGTACTTC.